The present entry profiles one T cell receptor (beta chain) with its context. What it recognizes is unknown. Possible read error: a much larger clone is one base away. Previously described methods and listed TCR primers were employed for the bulk TCR libraries. TCRdb independently ran MiXCR on the PCR reads; one entry per CDR3 protein. The repertoire consists of a few hundred thousand distinct CDR3 sequences, with about 21% occurring once and the leading ten covering 0.7% to 1%. With 10%, 30% or 50% of RNA, about 19,000 to 1,100,000 naive CD8 T cells were sequenced. The entry originates in a study of molecular identifiers for immune sequencing clone quantification. Points from the study as a whole: Over 99% of CMV-specific effector molecules, but under 1% of naive ones, were in clones above 20 copies. Investigators reportedly could detect spiked Jurkat TCR RNA from one cell among approximately 970,000 naive cells.

The CDR3 is made up of 16 amino acids. The germline V gene has CDR1 SGHRS and CDR2 YFSETQ. The germline V and J ends were trimmed by 0 bases and 5 bases, with 17 bases remaining between them. Sequenced sample: naive CD8+ T cells from blood, with Jurkat cell RNA spiked in. Subset in this sample: FACS-sorted CD8+CD4-CCR7+CD45RA+ naive T cells. This TCR came from a human donor in good health. Some libraries in this study had Jurkat cell RNA spiked in. The gene calls are TRBV5-1 and TRBJ2-5; weak D call: TRBD2 (5 bases). CDR3 sequence: CASSLGSATGGETQYF. The CDR3 bases are TGCGCCAGCAGCTTGGGCTCGGCGACCGGCGGGGAGACCCAGTACTTC.